This T cell receptor beta chain was obtained from a study of CD8+ T cells in alopecia areata. The wider study: Each day, treated patients took oral tofacitinib twice, at 5 to 10 mg per dose. Tofacitinib treatment spanned 6 to 18 months, with 6 months off drug afterward.

The CDR3 extends over 13 amino acids. Germline values: CDR1 SQVTM, CDR2 ANQGSEA. V dropped 6 bases and J dropped 2; count of bases not matched to a gene: 4. This clone came up a few times. What it binds is not known. Study conclusions and caveats: Sharing of TCR sequences between patients (possibly for HLA-related reasons) was less clear than in mice.

Separation by sorting yielded CD4+ and CD8+ T cells from PBMCs. Reverse transcribed after extraction, RNA yielded cDNA as the sequencing template. TCRdb's table, derived via immunoSEQ multiplex PCR, lists solely in-frame clones and lacks some. The table includes more than 90,000 clones, 30% to 40% detected once. The sequence came from a human donor with alopecia areata. What was sequenced was CD4+ T cells sorted from blood. The rearrangement joins TRBV29-1 to TRBJ2-1; 7 positions agree with TRBD1. The CDR3 loop reads CSVDRLTYNEQFF. CDR3 in DNA: TGCAGCGTGGACAGGCTGACCTACAATGAGCAGTTCTTC.